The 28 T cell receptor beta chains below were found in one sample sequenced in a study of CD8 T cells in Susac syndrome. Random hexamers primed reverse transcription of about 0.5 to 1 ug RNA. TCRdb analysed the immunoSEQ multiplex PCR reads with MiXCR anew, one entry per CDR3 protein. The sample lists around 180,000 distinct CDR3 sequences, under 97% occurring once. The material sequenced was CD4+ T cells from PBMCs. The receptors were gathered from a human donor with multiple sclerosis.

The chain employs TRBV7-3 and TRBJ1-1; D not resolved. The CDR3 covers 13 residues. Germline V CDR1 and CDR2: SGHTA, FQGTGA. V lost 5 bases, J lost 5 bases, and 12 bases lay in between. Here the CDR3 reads CASSNGRSTEAFF. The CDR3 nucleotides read TGTGCCAGCAGCAACGGACGATCTACTGAAGCTTTCTTT. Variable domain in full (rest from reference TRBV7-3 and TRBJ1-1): GAGVSQTPSNKVTEKGKYVELRCDPISGHTALYWYRQSLGQGPEFLIYFQGTGAADDSGLPNDRFFAVRPEGSVSTLKIQRTERGDSAVYLCASSNGRSTEAFFGQGTRLTVV.

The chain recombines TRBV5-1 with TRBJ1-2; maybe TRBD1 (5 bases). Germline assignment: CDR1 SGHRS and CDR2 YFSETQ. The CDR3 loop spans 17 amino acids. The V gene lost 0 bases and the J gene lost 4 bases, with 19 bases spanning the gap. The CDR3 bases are TGCGCCAGCAGCTTGGGCTCCGGGACCCCCTCTAGCTATGGCTACACCTTC. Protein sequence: CASSLGSGTPSSYGYTF.

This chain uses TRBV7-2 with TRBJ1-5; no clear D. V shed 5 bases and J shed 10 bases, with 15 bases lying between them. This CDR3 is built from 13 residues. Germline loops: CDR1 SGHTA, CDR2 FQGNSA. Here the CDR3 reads CASSPTPVFPQHF. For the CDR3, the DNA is TGTGCCAGCAGCCCCACCCCGGTCTTCCCCCAGCATTTT.

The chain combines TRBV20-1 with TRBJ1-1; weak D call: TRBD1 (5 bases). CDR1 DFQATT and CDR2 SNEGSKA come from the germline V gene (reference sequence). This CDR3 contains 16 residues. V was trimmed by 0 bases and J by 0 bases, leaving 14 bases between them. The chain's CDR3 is CSARDRRKGLNTEAFF. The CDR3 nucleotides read TGCAGTGCTAGAGATCGGAGAAAGGGACTGAACACTGAAGCTTTCTTT.

This chain's CDR3 is CSARAGWGGDTQYF. CDR3 in DNA: TGCAGTGCTAGAGCAGGGTGGGGGGGAGATACGCAGTATTTT. This rearrangement joins TRBV20-1 to TRBJ2-3; 7 bases fit TRBD2. V was clipped by 1 base and J by 5 bases; unmatched bases: 6. Germline CDR1 is DFQATT and CDR2 is SNEGSKA (reference sequence). This CDR3 comprises 14 residues.

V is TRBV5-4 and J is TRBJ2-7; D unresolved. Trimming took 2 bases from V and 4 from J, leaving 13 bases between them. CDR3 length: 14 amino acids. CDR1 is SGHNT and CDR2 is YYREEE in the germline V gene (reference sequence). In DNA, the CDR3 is TGTGCCAGCAGCTTCGGAGCTAACCCTTACGAGCAGTACTTC. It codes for CASSFGANPYEQYF.

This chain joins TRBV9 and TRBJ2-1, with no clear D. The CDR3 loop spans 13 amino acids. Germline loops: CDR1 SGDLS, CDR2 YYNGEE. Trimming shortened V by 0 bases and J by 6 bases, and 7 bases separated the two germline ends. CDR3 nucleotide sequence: TGTGCCAGCAGCGTAGAGTCAACCAATGAGCAGTTCTTC. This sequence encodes CASSVESTNEQFF.

The CDR3 DNA reads as TGCAGCGTTGGGGCAGGGAGAGATACGCAGTATTTT. Translated, it gives CSVGAGRDTQYF. This sequence joins TRBV29-1 and TRBJ2-3; D might be TRBD1 or TRBD2, each matching 5 bases. The CDR3 consists of 12 residues. Germline CDR1 is SQVTM and CDR2 is ANQGSEA. The V end lost 4 bases, the J end lost 5 bases, and 10 bases lay between the germline ends.

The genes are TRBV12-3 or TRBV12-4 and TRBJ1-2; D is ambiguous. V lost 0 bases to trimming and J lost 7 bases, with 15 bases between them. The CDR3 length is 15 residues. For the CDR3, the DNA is TGTGCCAGCAGTTTAGCAGGTTCGGGAGGCGGTGGCTACACCTTC. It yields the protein CASSLAGSGGGGYTF.

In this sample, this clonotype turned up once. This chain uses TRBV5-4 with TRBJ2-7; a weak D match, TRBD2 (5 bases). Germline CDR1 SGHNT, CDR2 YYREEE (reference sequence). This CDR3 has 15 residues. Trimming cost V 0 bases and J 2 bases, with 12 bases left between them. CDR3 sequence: CASSLGGPGPYEQYF. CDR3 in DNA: TGTGCCAGCAGCTTGGGAGGGCCGGGCCCCTACGAGCAGTACTTC.

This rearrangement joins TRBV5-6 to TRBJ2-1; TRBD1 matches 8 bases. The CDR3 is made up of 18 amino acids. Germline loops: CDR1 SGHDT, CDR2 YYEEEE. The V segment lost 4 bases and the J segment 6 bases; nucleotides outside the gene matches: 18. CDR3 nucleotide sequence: TGTGCCAGCAGCGACAACCGGGACAGGCGTTCCTCGGTCAATGAGCAGTTCTTC. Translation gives CASSDNRDRRSSVNEQFF.

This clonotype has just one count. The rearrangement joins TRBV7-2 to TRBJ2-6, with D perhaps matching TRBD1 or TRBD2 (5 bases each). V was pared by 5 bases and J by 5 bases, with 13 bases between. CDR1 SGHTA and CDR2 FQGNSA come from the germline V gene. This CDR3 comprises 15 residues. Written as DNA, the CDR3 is TGTGCCAGCAGCCCAGGGACCGGAAGGGCCAACGTCCTGACTTTC. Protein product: CASSPGTGRANVLTF.

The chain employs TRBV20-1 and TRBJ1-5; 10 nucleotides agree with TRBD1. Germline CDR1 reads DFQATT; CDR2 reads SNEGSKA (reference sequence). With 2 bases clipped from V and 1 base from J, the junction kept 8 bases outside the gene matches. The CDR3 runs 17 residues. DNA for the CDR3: TGCAGTGCTAGAAGGACAGGGGGAAGGAGAAGCAATCAGCCCCAGCATTTT. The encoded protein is CSARRTGGRRSNQPQHF.

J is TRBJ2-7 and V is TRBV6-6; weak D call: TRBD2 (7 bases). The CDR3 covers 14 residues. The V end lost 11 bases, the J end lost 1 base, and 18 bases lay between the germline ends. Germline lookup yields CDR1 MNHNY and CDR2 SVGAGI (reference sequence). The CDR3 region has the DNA TGTGCCTCCCGTCGGGGGGCTGGTTCCTACGAGCAGTACTTC. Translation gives CASRRGAGSYEQYF.

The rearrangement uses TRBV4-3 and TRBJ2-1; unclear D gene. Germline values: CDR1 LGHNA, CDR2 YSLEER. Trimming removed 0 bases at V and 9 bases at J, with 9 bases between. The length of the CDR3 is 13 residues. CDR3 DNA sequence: TGCGCCAGCAGCCAAGATCTGATGGGTGAGCAGTTCTTC. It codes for CASSQDLMGEQFF.

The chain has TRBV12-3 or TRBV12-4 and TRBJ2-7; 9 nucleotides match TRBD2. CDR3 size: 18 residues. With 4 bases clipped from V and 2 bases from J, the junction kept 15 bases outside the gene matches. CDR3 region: CASSYPGLARGETYEQYF. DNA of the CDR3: TGTGCCAGCAGTTACCCCGGACTAGCGCGGGGGGAGACCTACGAGCAGTACTTC.

The CDR3 spells CASTKRAGGNNEQFF. The CDR3 nucleotides are TGTGCCAGCACAAAGAGGGCAGGGGGAAACAATGAGCAGTTCTTC. The V call is TRBV9, the J call TRBJ2-1; TRBD1 agrees at 7 bases. CDR1 is SGDLS, CDR2 YYNGEE, per germline. This CDR3 comprises 15 residues. V trimming: 6 bases; J trimming: 5 bases; junction bases outside the gene matches: 11.

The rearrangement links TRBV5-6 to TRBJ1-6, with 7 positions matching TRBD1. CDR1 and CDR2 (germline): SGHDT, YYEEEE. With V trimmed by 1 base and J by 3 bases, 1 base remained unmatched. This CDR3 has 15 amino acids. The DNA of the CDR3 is TGTGCCAGCAGCTTGCCAGGGGGCTATAATTCACCCCTCCACTTT. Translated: CASSLPGGYNSPLHF.

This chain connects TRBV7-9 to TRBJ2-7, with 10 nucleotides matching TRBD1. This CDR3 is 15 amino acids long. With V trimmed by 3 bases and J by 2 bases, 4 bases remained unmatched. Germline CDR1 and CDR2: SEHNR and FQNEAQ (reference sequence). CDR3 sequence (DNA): TGTGCCAGCAGCTTGGGACAGGGGAATCCCTACGAGCAGTACTTC. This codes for CASSLGQGNPYEQYF.

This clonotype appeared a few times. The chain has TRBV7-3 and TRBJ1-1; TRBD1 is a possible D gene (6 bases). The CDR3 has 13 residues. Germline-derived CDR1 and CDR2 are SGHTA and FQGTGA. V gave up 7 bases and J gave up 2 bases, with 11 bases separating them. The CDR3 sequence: CASTTGPNTEAFF. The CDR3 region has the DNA TGTGCCAGCACTACAGGGCCTAACACTGAAGCTTTCTTT.

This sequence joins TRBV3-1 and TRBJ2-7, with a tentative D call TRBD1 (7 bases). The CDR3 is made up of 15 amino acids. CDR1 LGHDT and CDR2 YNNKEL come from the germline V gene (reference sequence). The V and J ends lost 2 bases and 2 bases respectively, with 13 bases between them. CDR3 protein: CASSQTRRGPYEQYF. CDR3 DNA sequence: TGTGCCAGCAGCCAAACTCGGAGGGGGCCCTACGAGCAGTACTTC.

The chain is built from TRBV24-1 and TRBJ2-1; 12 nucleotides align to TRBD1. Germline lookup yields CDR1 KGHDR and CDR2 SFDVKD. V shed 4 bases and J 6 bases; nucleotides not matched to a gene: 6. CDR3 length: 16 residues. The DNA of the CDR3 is TGTGCCACCAGTGACTCGGGACAGGGGGCAATCAATGAGCAGTTCTTC. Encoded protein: CATSDSGQGAINEQFF.

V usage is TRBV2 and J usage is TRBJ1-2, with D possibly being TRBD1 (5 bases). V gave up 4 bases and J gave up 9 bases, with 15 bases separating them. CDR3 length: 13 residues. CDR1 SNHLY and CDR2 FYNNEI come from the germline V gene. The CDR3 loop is CASSGIQGTRYTF. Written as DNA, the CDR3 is TGTGCCAGCAGTGGGATTCAGGGCACACGCTACACCTTC.

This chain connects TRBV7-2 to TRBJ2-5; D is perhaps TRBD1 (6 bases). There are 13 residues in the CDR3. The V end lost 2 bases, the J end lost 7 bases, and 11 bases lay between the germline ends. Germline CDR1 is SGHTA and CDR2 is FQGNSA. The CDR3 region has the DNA TGTGCCAGCAGCTTACGCCGAGGGGGGACCCAGTACTTC. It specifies CASSLRRGGTQYF.

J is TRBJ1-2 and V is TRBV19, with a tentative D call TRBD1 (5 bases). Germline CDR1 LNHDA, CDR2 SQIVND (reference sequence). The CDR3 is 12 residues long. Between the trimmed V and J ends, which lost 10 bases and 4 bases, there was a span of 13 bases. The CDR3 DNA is TGTGCCACCTCAGGGTTTCCCTATGGCTACACCTTC. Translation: CATSGFPYGYTF.

In nucleotides, the CDR3 is TGTGCCACCAGAGGGGGCGCGGTCAATGAGCAGTTCTTC. The encoded protein is CATRGGAVNEQFF. This rearrangement joins TRBV24-1 to TRBJ2-1; TRBD1 agrees at 7 bases. CDR3 length equals 13 residues. J lost 6 bases, V lost 7 bases, and 5 bases had no gene match. The germline V gene has CDR1 KGHDR and CDR2 SFDVKD.

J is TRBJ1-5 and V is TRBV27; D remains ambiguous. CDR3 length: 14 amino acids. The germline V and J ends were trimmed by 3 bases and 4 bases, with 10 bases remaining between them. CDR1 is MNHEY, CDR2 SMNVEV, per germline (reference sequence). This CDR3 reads CASSFRAGNQPQHF. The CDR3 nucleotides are TGTGCCAGCAGTTTTAGGGCCGGGAATCAGCCCCAGCATTTT.

The CDR3 DNA sequence: TGTGCCAGCAGTCTAGGGACAGGTTCACCCCTCCACTTT. Encoded protein: CASSLGTGSPLHF. The chain recombines TRBV12-3 or TRBV12-4 with TRBJ1-6; the match to TRBD1 covers 8 bases. This CDR3 has 13 amino acids. V lost 5 bases and J lost 9; bases outside the gene matches: 3.